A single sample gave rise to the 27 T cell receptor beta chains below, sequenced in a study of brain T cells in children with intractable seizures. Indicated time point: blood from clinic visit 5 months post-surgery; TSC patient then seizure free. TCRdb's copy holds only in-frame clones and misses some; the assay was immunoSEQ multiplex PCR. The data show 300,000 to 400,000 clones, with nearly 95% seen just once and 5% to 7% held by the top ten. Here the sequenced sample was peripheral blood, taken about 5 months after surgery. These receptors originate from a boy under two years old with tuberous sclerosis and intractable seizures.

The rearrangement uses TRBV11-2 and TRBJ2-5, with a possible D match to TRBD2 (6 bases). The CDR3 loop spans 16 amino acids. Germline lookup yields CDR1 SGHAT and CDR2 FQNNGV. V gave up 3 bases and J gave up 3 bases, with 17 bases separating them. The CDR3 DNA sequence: TGTGCCAGCAGCTTCCTCCTGACTAGTGGGGAAGAGACCCAGTACTTC. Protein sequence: CASSFLLTSGEETQYF.

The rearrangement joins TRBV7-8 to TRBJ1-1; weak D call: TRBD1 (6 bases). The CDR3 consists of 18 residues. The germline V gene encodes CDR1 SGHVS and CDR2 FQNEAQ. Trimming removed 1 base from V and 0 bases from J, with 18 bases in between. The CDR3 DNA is TGTGCCAGCAGCTTAGGTCAGGGGCCCGGTGCTATGAACACTGAAGCTTTCTTT. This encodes CASSLGQGPGAMNTEAFF.

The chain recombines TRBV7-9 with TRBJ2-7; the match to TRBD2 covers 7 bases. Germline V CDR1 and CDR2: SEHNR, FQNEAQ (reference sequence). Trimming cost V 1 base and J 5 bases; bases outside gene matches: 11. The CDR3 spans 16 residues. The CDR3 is CASSLEWGGLSDEQYF. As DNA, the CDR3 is TGTGCCAGCAGCTTAGAATGGGGGGGACTCTCAGACGAGCAGTACTTC. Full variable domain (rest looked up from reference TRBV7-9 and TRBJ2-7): DTGVSQNPRHKITKRGQNVTFRCDPISEHNRLYWYRQTLGQGPEFLTYFQNEAQLEKSRLLSDRFSAERPKGSFSTLEIQRTEQGDSAMYLCASSLEWGGLSDEQYFGPGTRLTVT.

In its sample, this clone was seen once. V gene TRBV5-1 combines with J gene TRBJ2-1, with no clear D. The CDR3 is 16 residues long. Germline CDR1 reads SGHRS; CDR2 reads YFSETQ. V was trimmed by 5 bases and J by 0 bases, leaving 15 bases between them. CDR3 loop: CASSWSRGGSYNEQFF. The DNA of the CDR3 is TGCGCCAGCAGTTGGTCTAGAGGCGGCTCCTACAATGAGCAGTTCTTC.

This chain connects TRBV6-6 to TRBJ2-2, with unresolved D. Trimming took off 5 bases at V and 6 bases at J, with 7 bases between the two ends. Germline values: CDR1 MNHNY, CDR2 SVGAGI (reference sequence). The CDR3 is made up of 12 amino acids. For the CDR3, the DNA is TGTGCCAGCAGTAGACCCCCCGGGGAGCTGTTTTTT. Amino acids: CASSRPPGELFF.

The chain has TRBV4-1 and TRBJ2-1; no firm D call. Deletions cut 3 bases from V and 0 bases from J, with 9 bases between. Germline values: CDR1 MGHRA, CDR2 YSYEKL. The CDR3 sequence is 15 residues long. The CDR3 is CASSHLPSSYNEQFF. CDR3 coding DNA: TGCGCCAGCAGCCACCTTCCATCCTCCTACAATGAGCAGTTCTTC.

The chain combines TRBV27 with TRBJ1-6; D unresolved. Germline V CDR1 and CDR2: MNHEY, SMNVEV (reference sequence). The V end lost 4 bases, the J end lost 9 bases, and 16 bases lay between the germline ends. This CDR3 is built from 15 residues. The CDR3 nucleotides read TGTGCCAGCAGTTCTGGTTACCTTGTTCTTTCACCCCTCCACTTT. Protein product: CASSSGYLVLSPLHF.

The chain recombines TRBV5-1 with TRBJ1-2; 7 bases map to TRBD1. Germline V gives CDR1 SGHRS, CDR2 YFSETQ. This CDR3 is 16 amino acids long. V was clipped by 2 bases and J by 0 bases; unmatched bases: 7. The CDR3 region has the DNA TGCGCCAGCAGCTTTGAGACAGGGAGCGCTAACTATGGCTACACCTTC. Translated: CASSFETGSANYGYTF.

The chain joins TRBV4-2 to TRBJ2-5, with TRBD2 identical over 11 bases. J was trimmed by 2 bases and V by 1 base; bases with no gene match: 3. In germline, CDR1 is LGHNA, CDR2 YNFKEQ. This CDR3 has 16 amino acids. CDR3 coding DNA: TGTGCCAGCAGCCAAGGGACTAGCGGGCCTCAAGAGACCCAGTACTTC. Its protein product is CASSQGTSGPQETQYF.

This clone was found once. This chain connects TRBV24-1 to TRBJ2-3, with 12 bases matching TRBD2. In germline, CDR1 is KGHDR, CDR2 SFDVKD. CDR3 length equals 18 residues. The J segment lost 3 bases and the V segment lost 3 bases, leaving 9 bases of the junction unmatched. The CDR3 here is CATSDPETSGGGTDTQYF. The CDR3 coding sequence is TGTGCCACCAGTGATCCAGAGACTAGCGGGGGAGGGACAGATACGCAGTATTTT.

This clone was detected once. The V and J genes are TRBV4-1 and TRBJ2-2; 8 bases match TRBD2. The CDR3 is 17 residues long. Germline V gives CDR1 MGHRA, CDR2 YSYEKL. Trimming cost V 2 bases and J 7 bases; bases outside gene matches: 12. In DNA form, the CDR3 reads TGCGCCAGCAGCCAACCCTCGGGCGGGGGGCGGATCGGGGAGCTGTTTTTT. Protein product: CASSQPSGGGRIGELFF.

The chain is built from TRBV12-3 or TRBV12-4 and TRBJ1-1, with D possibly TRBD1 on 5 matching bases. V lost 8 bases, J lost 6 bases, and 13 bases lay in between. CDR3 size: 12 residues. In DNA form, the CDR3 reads TGTGCCAGCTGGGGCGCAATCGCTGAAGCTTTCTTT. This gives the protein CASWGAIAEAFF.

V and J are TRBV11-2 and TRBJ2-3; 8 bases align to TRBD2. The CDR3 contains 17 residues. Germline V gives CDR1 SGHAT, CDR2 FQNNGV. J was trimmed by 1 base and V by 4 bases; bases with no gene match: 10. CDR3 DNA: TGTGCCAGCAGCTCTACACTGAGCGGGGGACGCACAGATACGCAGTATTTT. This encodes CASSSTLSGGRTDTQYF.

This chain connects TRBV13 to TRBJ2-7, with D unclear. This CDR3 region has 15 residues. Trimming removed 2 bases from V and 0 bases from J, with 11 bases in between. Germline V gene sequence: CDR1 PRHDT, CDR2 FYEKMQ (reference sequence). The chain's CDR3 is CASSLIGSISYEQYF. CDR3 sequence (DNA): TGTGCCAGCAGCTTAATAGGCAGTATCTCCTACGAGCAGTACTTC. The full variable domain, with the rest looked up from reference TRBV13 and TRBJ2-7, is AAGVIQSPRHLIKEKRETATLKCYPIPRHDTVYWYQQGPGQDPQFLISFYEKMQSDKGSIPDRFSAQQFSDYHSELNMSSLELGDSALYFCASSLIGSISYEQYFGPGTRLTVT.

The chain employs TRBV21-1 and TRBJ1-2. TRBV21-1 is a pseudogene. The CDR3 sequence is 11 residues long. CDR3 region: CASSTPYGYTF. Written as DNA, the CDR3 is TGTGCCAGCAGCACCCCCTATGGCTACACCTTC.

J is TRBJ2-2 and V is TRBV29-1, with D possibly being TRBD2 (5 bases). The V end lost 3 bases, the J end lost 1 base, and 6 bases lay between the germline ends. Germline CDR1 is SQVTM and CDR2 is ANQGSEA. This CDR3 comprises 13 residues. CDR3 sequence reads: CSVDRENTGELFF. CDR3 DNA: TGCAGCGTTGACCGGGAGAACACCGGGGAGCTGTTTTTT.

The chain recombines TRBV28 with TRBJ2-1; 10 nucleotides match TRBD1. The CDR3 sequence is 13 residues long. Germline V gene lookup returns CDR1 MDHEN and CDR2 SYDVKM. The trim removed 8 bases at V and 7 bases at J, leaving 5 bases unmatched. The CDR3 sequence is CASEDRGKNEQFF. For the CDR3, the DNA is TGTGCCAGCGAGGACAGGGGGAAAAATGAGCAGTTCTTC.

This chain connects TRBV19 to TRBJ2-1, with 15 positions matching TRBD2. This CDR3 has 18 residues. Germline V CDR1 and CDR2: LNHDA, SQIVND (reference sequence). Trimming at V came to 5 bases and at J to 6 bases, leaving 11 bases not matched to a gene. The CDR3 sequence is CASSLGLAGGLGPNEQFF. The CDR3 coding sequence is TGTGCCAGTAGTCTCGGACTAGCGGGGGGGCTAGGTCCCAATGAGCAGTTCTTC.

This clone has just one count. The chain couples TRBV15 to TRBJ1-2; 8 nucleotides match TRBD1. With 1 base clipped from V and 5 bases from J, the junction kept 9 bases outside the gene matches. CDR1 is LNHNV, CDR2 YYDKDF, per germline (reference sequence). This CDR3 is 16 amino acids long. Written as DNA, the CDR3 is TGTGCCACCAGCAGAGGAGGGGGACAGGCTCGTTATGGCTACACCTTC. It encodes CATSRGGGQARYGYTF. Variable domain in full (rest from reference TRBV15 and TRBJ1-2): DAMVIQNPRYQVTQFGKPVTLSCSQTLNHNVMYWYQQKSSQAPKLLFHYYDKDFNNEADTPDNFQSRRPNTSFCFLDIRSPGLGDTAMYLCATSRGGGQARYGYTFGSGTRLTVV.

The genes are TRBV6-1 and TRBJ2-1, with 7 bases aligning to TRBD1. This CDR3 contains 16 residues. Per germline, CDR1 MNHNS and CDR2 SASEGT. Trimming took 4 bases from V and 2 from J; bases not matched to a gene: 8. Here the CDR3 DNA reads TGTGCCAGCAGTGCCAGGAGACAGGGTCCCTACAATGAGCAGTTCTTC. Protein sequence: CASSARRQGPYNEQFF.

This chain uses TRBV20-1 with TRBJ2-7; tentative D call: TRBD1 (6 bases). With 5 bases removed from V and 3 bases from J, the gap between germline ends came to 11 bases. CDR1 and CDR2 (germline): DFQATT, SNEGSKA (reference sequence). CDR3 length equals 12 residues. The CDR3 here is CSARGQYYEQYF. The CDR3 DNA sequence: TGCAGTGCTCGTGGACAGTACTACGAGCAGTACTTC.

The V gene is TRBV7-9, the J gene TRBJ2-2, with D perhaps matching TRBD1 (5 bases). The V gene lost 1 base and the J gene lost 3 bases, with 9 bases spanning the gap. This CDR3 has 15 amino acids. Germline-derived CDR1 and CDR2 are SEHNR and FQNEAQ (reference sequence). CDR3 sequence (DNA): TGTGCCAGCAGCTTAGGAGACAGTTACACCGGGGAGCTGTTTTTT. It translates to CASSLGDSYTGELFF.

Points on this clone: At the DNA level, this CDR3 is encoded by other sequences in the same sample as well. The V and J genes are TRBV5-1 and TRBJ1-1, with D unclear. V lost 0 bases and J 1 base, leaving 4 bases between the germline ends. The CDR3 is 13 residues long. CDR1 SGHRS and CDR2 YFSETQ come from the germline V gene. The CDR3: CASSLAKNTEAFF. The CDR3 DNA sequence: TGCGCCAGCAGCTTGGCGAAGAACACTGAAGCTTTCTTT.

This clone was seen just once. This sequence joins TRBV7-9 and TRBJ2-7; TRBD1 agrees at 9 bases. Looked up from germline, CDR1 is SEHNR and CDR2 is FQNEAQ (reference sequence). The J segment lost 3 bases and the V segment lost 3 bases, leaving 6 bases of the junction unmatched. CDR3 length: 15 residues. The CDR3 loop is CASSFQGQGHYEQYF. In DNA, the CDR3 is TGTGCCAGCAGCTTTCAGGGACAGGGCCACTACGAGCAGTACTTC.

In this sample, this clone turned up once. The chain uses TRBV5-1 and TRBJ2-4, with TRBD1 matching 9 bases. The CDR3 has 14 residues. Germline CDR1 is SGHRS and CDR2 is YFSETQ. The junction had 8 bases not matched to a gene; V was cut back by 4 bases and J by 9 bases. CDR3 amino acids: CASSPGQGGGIQYF. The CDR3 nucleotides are TGCGCCAGCAGCCCGGGACAGGGCGGAGGCATTCAGTACTTC.

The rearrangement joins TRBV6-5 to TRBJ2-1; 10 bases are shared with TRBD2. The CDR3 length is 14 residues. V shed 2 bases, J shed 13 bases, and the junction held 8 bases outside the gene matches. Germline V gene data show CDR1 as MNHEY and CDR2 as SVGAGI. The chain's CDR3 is CASSYPASGGRQFF. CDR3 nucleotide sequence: TGTGCCAGCAGTTACCCCGCTAGCGGGGGTAGACAGTTCTTC.

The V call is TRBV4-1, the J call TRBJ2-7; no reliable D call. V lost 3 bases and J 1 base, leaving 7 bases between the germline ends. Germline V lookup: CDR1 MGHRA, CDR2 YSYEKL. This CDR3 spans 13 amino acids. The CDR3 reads CASSQAVSYEQYF. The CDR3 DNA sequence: TGCGCCAGCAGCCAGGCAGTTTCCTACGAGCAGTACTTC.